The next 29 T cell receptor beta chains were all read from a single sample in a study of siplizumab effects on memory and regulatory T cells. TCRdb's copy holds only in-frame clones and misses some; the assay was immunoSEQ multiplex PCR. The data hold about 97,000 clones, with around 90% observed a single time. Source material: non-Treg CD4+ T cells sorted from blood. The receptors were sampled from a human donor in good health.

The chain has TRBV7-3 and TRBJ2-2, with D unresolved. V lost 5 bases and J 2 bases, leaving 12 bases between the germline ends. Per the germline V gene, CDR1 is SGHTA and CDR2 is FQGTGA. The length of the CDR3 is 15 residues. This chain's CDR3 is CASSPPGGNTGELFF. For the CDR3, the DNA is TGTGCCAGCAGCCCCCCCGGCGGCAACACCGGGGAGCTGTTTTTT.

The chain combines TRBV15 with TRBJ2-1; TRBD2 matches at 7 bases. This CDR3 comprises 16 residues. Germline loops: CDR1 LNHNV, CDR2 YYDKDF (reference sequence). Unmatched junction bases numbered 13, after V lost 2 bases and J lost 9 bases. The CDR3 is CATSRTFLAAGPEQFF. Written as DNA, the CDR3 is TGTGCCACCAGCAGAACATTCCTAGCGGCGGGGCCTGAGCAGTTCTTC.

This sequence joins TRBV21-1 and TRBJ2-7; the table's D call TRBD1 went unverified against the DNA. TRBV21-1 is listed as a pseudogene. This CDR3 has 16 amino acids. CDR3 sequence reads: CASSTRDRANSYEQYF. CDR3 bases: TGTGCCAGCAGCACAAGAGACAGGGCGAATTCCTACGAGCAGTACTTC.

This chain links TRBV9 with TRBJ2-3; possibly TRBD1 for D (6 bases). V lost 2 bases and J lost 3, with 16 bases in between. Germline lookup yields CDR1 SGDLS and CDR2 YYNGEE. This CDR3 is 16 amino acids long. The CDR3: CASSVTRGPGTDTQYF. The CDR3 DNA follows: TGTGCCAGCAGCGTCACCAGGGGACCTGGAACAGATACGCAGTATTTT. The full variable domain, its missing parts supplied by reference TRBV9 and TRBJ2-3, is DSGVTQTPKHLITATGQRVTLRCSPRSGDLSVYWYQQSLDQGLQFLIQYYNGEERAKGNILERFSAQQFPDLHSELNLSSLELGDSALYFCASSVTRGPGTDTQYFGPGTRLTVL.

This clone was seen a handful of times. The J gene is TRBJ2-3, the V gene TRBV9; D remains ambiguous. V lost 2 bases, J lost 2 bases, and 9 bases lay in between. In germline, CDR1 is SGDLS, CDR2 YYNGEE. This CDR3 is built from 14 residues. CDR3 nucleotides: TGTGCCAGCAGCGTCAGATTAAACACAGATACGCAGTATTTT. Amino acids: CASSVRLNTDTQYF.

There are a few counts of this clone. The chain carries TRBV7-9 and TRBJ2-1; 15 positions agree with TRBD2. V dropped 5 bases and J dropped 8; count of bases not matched to a gene: 7. Germline CDR1 SEHNR, CDR2 FQNEAQ (reference sequence). This CDR3 contains 16 residues. The CDR3 sequence is CASSQWTSGRVDEQFF. Here the CDR3 DNA reads TGTGCCAGCAGCCAATGGACTAGCGGGAGGGTCGATGAGCAGTTCTTC.

The chain is built from TRBV7-2 and TRBJ1-5, with no clear D. V was shortened by 1 base and J by 3 bases, with 13 bases between the two germline ends. The CDR3 has 16 residues. Germline-derived CDR1 and CDR2 are SGHTA and FQGNSA. The CDR3 sequence: CASSLGSVAFNQPQHF. The CDR3 region has the DNA TGTGCCAGCAGCTTAGGGTCAGTTGCCTTCAATCAGCCCCAGCATTTT. Full variable domain (rest looked up from reference TRBV7-2 and TRBJ1-5): GAGVSQSPSNKVTEKGKDVELRCDPISGHTALYWYRQSLGQGLEFLIYFQGNSAPDKSGLPSDRFSAERTGGSVSTLTIQRTQQEDSAVYLCASSLGSVAFNQPQHFGDGTRLSIL.

J is TRBJ2-1 and V is TRBV29-1; D ambiguous. Between the trimmed V and J ends, which lost 3 bases and 3 bases, there was a span of 3 bases. This CDR3 comprises 11 residues. Germline V gene sequence: CDR1 SQVTM, CDR2 ANQGSEA. The chain's CDR3 is CSVEDYNEQFF. The CDR3 nucleotides are TGCAGCGTTGAGGACTACAATGAGCAGTTCTTC.

The chain is built from TRBV28 and TRBJ1-1; 9 positions agree with TRBD1. CDR1 and CDR2 (germline): MDHEN, SYDVKM. Trimming took 7 bases from V and 5 from J; bases not matched to a gene: 2. The CDR3 runs to 12 residues. The CDR3 is CASKTGGTEAFF. The CDR3 DNA sequence: TGTGCCAGCAAGACAGGGGGGACTGAAGCTTTCTTT.

This rearrangement joins TRBV5-6 to TRBJ2-5, with a tentative D call TRBD1 (6 bases). V was pared by 4 bases and J by 5 bases, with 18 bases between. The CDR3 consists of 15 residues. The germline gives CDR1 SGHDT, CDR2 YYEEEE. The CDR3: CASSQNIGGIETQYF. The CDR3 nucleotides read TGTGCCAGCAGCCAGAATATAGGGGGTATTGAGACCCAGTACTTC. The entire variable domain, with the rest obtained from reference TRBV5-6 and TRBJ2-5, is as follows: DAGVTQSPTHLIKTRGQQVTLRCSPKSGHDTVSWYQQALGQGPQFIFQYYEEEERQRGNFPDRFSGHQFPNYSSELNVNALLLGDSALYLCASSQNIGGIETQYFGPGTRLLVL.

This chain links TRBV29-1 with TRBJ2-3; the match to TRBD1 covers 9 bases. This CDR3 region has 13 residues. Germline CDR1 and CDR2: SQVTM and ANQGSEA. Trimming took 7 bases from V and 1 from J; bases not matched to a gene: 3. The DNA of the CDR3 is TGCAGCGGGACAGGGGAGGGCACAGATACGCAGTATTTT. This gives the protein CSGTGEGTDTQYF.

The chain joins TRBV7-2 to TRBJ1-1; D gene ambiguous. V shed 0 bases and J shed 5 bases, with 13 bases lying between them. CDR3 length equals 15 residues. Germline V gene lookup returns CDR1 SGHTA and CDR2 FQGNSA. The CDR3 sequence is CASSLATGMGTEAFF. The CDR3 DNA reads TGTGCCAGCAGCTTAGCGACGGGGATGGGAACTGAAGCTTTCTTT.

This chain uses TRBV29-1 with TRBJ1-2; D uncertain. V was cut by 2 bases and J by 4 bases, with 11 bases left in between. The germline gives CDR1 SQVTM, CDR2 ANQGSEA. This CDR3 spans 13 amino acids. The CDR3 DNA is TGCAGCGTTGAAAAGTTTGGGCTCTATGGCTACACCTTC. Amino acid sequence: CSVEKFGLYGYTF.

The CDR3 bases are TGTGCCAGCAGCCGGTCGTCGGGGAGAAGGGACAATGAGCAGTTCTTC. This sequence encodes CASSRSSGRRDNEQFF. The chain employs TRBV14 and TRBJ2-1; D perhaps matches TRBD2 (5 bases). CDR1 and CDR2 from the germline V gene are SGHDN and FVKESK. The CDR3 runs 16 residues. The V end lost 4 bases, the J end lost 5 bases, and 18 bases lay between the germline ends. Based on the CDR3 plus reference TRBV14 and TRBJ2-1, the full variable domain is EAGVTQFPSHSVIEKGQTVTLRCDPISGHDNLYWYRRVMGKEIKFLLHFVKESKQDESGMPNNRFLAERTGGTYSTLKVQPAELEDSGVYFCASSRSSGRRDNEQFFGPGTRLTVL.

This clone has a single count. J is TRBJ1-4 and V is TRBV7-6; TRBD1 agrees at 9 bases. The germline V gene encodes CDR1 SGHVS and CDR2 FNYEAQ. The CDR3 is 17 amino acids. Trimming removed 5 bases from V and 0 bases from J; junction bases left unmatched: 7. The CDR3 protein is CASSLGGQGTTNEKLFF. The CDR3 DNA reads TGTGCCAGCAGCCTCGGGGGACAGGGAACAACTAATGAAAAACTGTTTTTT.

This clone was detected only once. The rearrangement uses TRBV5-1 and TRBJ1-6, with D perhaps TRBD1 (6 bases). Per germline, CDR1 SGHRS and CDR2 YFSETQ. Between the trimmed V and J ends, which lost 5 bases and 7 bases, there was a span of 13 bases. The CDR3 has 14 amino acids. The DNA for the CDR3 is TGCGCCAGCAGGGGGGCAGGGCGAAATTCACCCCTCCACTTT. It encodes CASRGAGRNSPLHF.

The CDR3 DNA is TGTGCCAGCATCATCCTAGCGGGAGGGCACTCCTACAATGAGCAGTTCTTC. Translated: CASIILAGGHSYNEQFF. The chain links TRBV5-6 to TRBJ2-1, with 12 bases aligning to TRBD2. Unmatched junction bases numbered 7, after V lost 6 bases and J lost 0 bases. Germline V gene sequence: CDR1 SGHDT, CDR2 YYEEEE. The CDR3 spans 17 residues.

This sequence joins TRBV4-2 and TRBJ2-5; D unresolved. V was shortened by 2 bases and J by 1 base, with 5 bases between the two germline ends. This CDR3 contains 13 residues. Per the germline V gene, CDR1 is LGHNA and CDR2 is YNFKEQ. The CDR3 DNA reads TGTGCCAGCAGCCAATACTTCCAAGAGACCCAGTACTTC. Translated: CASSQYFQETQYF.

This clone was observed a single time. This sequence joins TRBV27 and TRBJ1-4; the D is unclear. This CDR3 region has 15 residues. V was trimmed by 4 bases and J by 3 bases, leaving 12 bases between them. CDR1 and CDR2 from the germline V gene are MNHEY and SMNVEV (reference sequence). The CDR3 protein is CASSSSSGANEKLFF. The DNA for the CDR3 is TGTGCCAGCAGTTCTTCTTCCGGTGCTAATGAAAAACTGTTTTTT.

The genes are TRBV28 and TRBJ2-5; 14 bases align to TRBD2. CDR1 and CDR2 from the germline V gene are MDHEN and SYDVKM. This CDR3 has 17 residues. Losses at the gene ends were 4 bases for V and 5 bases for J; bases not matched to a gene: 9. In nucleotides, the CDR3 is TGTGCCAGCAGTTCCCCGGGGACTAGCGGGAGTGGTGAGACCCAGTACTTC. As protein: CASSSPGTSGSGETQYF.

The genes are TRBV29-1 and TRBJ2-7; D remains ambiguous. V was shortened by 2 bases and J by 7 bases, with 15 bases between the two germline ends. The CDR3 is 13 residues long. The germline CDR1 and CDR2 sequences are SQVTM and ANQGSEA. The DNA for the CDR3 is TGCAGCGTTGAAATTTTAATGGGGTCGGAGCAGTACTTC. It specifies CSVEILMGSEQYF.

The chain recombines TRBV28 with TRBJ2-5; TRBD1 aligns across 7 bases. The trim removed 5 bases at V and 7 bases at J, leaving 7 bases unmatched. This CDR3 is 13 amino acids long. The germline CDR1 and CDR2 sequences are MDHEN and SYDVKM. CDR3 amino acids: CASSGQVKGTQYF. The CDR3 DNA is TGTGCCAGCAGTGGACAGGTGAAAGGGACCCAGTACTTC.

The chain carries TRBV7-3 and TRBJ2-3; 9 bases are a match to TRBD2. The trim removed 0 bases at V and 6 bases at J, leaving 4 bases unmatched. Germline lookup yields CDR1 SGHTA and CDR2 FQGTGA. This CDR3 is 15 amino acids long. The CDR3 reads CASSLTSGSSDTQYF. The CDR3 DNA reads as TGTGCCAGCAGCTTAACTAGCGGGAGCTCCGATACGCAGTATTTT.

The chain links TRBV6-1 to TRBJ2-6, with a weak D call TRBD2 (5 bases). Germline CDR1 and CDR2: MNHNS and SASEGT. V lost 6 bases to trimming and J lost 0 bases, with 9 bases between them. The CDR3 is 15 residues long. The CDR3 sequence is CASRGGPSGANVLTF. The CDR3 DNA sequence: TGTGCCAGCAGGGGCGGGCCCTCTGGGGCCAACGTCCTGACTTTC.

The rearrangement joins TRBV2 to TRBJ1-2; TRBD1 might be the D (5 bases). V gave up 11 bases and J gave up 4 bases, with 20 bases separating them. The CDR3 is made up of 14 amino acids. Germline loops: CDR1 SNHLY, CDR2 FYNNEI. CDR3 nucleotide sequence: TGTGCCTGCTCTACCGGGGGAAGTCTCTATGGCTACACCTTC. Its protein product is CACSTGGSLYGYTF.

J is TRBJ2-3 and V is TRBV11-3; 8 bases line up with TRBD2. Per the germline V gene, CDR1 is SGHNT and CDR2 is YENEEA. This CDR3 contains 14 residues. Trimming removed 5 bases from V and 2 bases from J; junction bases left unmatched: 3. CDR3 amino acids: CASSRGLVTDTQYF. DNA for the CDR3: TGTGCCAGCAGCCGGGGACTAGTCACAGATACGCAGTATTTT.

The chain links TRBV11-2 to TRBJ2-1; D is possibly TRBD2 (5 bases). The germline V gene has CDR1 SGHAT and CDR2 FQNNGV. Trimming shortened V by 5 bases and J by 7 bases, and 18 bases separated the two germline ends. The CDR3 is 15 amino acids. The CDR3 sequence is CASSPWASKENEQFF. The CDR3, as DNA: TGTGCCAGCAGCCCCTGGGCTAGCAAGGAGAATGAGCAGTTCTTC.

The CDR3 is CASSTTISGGNTIYF. CDR3 nucleotides: TGTGCCAGCAGCACAACGATCAGCGGTGGAAACACCATATATTTT. The chain links TRBV5-5 to TRBJ1-3; D uncertain. Germline V gene lookup returns CDR1 SGHKS and CDR2 YYEKEE (reference sequence). V lost 4 bases, J lost 3 bases, and 14 bases lay in between. This CDR3 contains 15 residues.

The J gene is TRBJ2-5, the V gene TRBV7-9; D gene uncertain. Germline values: CDR1 SEHNR, CDR2 FQNEAQ (reference sequence). Trimming left V 4 bases short and J 5 bases short, with 2 bases between. This CDR3 is 10 amino acids long. CDR3 coding DNA: TGTGCCAGCAGCTGGGAGACCCAGTACTTC. It encodes CASSWETQYF.